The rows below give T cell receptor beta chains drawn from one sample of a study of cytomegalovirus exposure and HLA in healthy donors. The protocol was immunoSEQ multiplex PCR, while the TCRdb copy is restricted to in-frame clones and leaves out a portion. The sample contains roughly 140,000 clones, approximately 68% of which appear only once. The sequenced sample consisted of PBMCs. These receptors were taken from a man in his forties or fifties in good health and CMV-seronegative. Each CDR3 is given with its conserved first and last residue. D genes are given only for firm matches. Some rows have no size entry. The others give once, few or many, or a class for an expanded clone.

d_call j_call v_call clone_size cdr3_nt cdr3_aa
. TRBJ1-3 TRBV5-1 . TGCGCCAGCAGCGATAACAGGGCTGGAAACACCATATATTTT CASSDNRAGNTIYF
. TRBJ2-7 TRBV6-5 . TGTGCCAGCAGTTACTTGCCGGAGAGCTCCTACGAGCAGTACTTC CASSYLPESSYEQYF
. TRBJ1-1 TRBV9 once TGTGCCAGCAGCGTAGCGACAGGTCCGATGAACACTGAAGCTTTCTTT CASSVATGPMNTEAFF
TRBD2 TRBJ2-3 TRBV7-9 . TGTGCCAGCAGCCGGACTAGCGCGAAAAGAGATACGCAGTATTTT CASSRTSAKRDTQYF
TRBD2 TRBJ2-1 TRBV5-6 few TGTGCCAGCAGCTCTGGTAGCGGGAGGGCCCTTGAGCAGTTCTTC CASSSGSGRALEQFF
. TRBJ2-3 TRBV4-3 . TGCGCCAGCAGCCAAGACGTCCTGAATGGAGGAGGCACAGATACGCAGTATTTT CASSQDVLNGGGTDTQYF
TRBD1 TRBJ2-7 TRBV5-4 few TGTGCCAGCAGCTTGGGCCGGGACAGGGGGCGATGGGGGGGCTCCTACGAGCAGTACTTC CASSLGRDRGRWGGSYEQYF
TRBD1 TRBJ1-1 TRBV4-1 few TGCGCCAGCAGCCAAGATCCCGGGACAGGGAGCCGAATGAACACTGAAGCTTTCTTT CASSQDPGTGSRMNTEAFF
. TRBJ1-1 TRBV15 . TGTGCCACCAGCAGAGGTTCCGAGAAATCCGCTTTCTTT CATSRGSEKSAFF
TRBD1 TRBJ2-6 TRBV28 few TGTGCCAGCAGTTTCGAGGGGGCAGGTTCTGGGGCCAACGTCCTGACTTTC CASSFEGAGSGANVLTF
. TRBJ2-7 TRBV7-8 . TGTGCCAGCAGCACCCGGGACAAGACCTACGAGCAGTACTTC CASSTRDKTYEQYF
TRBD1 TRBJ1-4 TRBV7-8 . TGTGCCAGCAGCCGAACCCCATTTCGGTTCGACAGGGAGGACGGAAAACTGTTTTTT CASSRTPFRFDREDGKLFF
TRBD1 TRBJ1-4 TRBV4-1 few TGCGCCAGCAGCCGAATACCCGGACAGGGGCGTGAAAAACTGTTTTTT CASSRIPGQGREKLFF
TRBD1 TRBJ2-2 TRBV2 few TGTGCCAGCATCCGGGACAGGGTCGGCACCGGGGAGCTGTTTTTT CASIRDRVGTGELFF
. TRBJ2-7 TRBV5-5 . TGTGCCAGCAGCTTGTTGGGAAGCGGGGACATCGAGCAGTACTTC CASSLLGSGDIEQYF
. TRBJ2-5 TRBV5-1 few TGCGCCAGCAGCTTGGAAGAGGGTCGGGAGACCCAGTACTTC CASSLEEGRETQYF
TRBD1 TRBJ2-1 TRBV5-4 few TGTGCCAGCAGCTCGGGACAGCCACGGAAGATCTTC CASSSGQPRKIF
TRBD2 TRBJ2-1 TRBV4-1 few TGCGCCAGCAGCCAAGTGCTAGCGGGGGGGCGGAATGAGCAGTTCTTC CASSQVLAGGRNEQFF
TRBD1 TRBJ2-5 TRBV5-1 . TGCGCCAGCAGCTTGGGGTCAGGGACAGGCCCAGGGCGGACCCAGTACTTC CASSLGSGTGPGRTQYF
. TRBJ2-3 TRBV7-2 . TGTGCCAGCAGCTTAGTAGCGGCGGGCACAGATACGCAGTATTTT CASSLVAAGTDTQYF
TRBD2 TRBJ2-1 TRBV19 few TGTGCCAGTAGAGGACTAGAAAGCCCCTACAATGAGCAGTTCTTC CASRGLESPYNEQFF
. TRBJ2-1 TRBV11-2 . TGTGCCAGCAGCTTACTTGATCTAGCAGGCAATGAGCAGTTCTTC CASSLLDLAGNEQFF
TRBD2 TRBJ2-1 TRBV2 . TGTGCCGGGGGATGGGTAGCGGGAGAGCAGTTCTTC CAGGWVAGEQFF
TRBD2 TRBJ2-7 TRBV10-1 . TGCGCCAGCAGAGAACTAGCGGGAGGAGGACGGTACTTC CASRELAGGGRYF
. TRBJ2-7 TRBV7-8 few TGTGCCAGCAGCTCAATACCCCGGGGGAGAACCTACGAGCAGTACTTC CASSSIPRGRTYEQYF
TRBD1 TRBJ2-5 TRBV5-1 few TGCGCCAGCAGCCCAATAATCACAGGGGGCCAAGAGACCCAGTACTTC CASSPIITGGQETQYF
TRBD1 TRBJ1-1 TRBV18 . TGTGCCAGCTCACCATCTCGGACAGGGCTGGGAAACGCTGAAGCTTTCTTT CASSPSRTGLGNAEAFF
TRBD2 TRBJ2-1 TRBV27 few TGTGCCAGCAGTTCTGGACTAGCGGGGTTCCGCTCCTACAATGAGCAGTTCTTC CASSSGLAGFRSYNEQFF
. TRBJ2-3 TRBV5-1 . TGCGCCAGCAGCCCGGACCTAGCAATGATAGATACGCAGTATTTT CASSPDLAMIDTQYF